Listed below are T cell receptor beta chains from one sample, sequenced in a study of regulatory T cells in long-lasting Graves disease. Each CDR3 protein is one row after TCRdb ran MiXCR on the multiplex PCR reads. The sample records roughly 300,000 distinct CDR3 sequences, approximately 20% being singletons. The source was peripheral blood mononuclear cells (PBMCs), collected when the disease was refractory, from a patient treated with antithyroid drugs. These receptors were taken from a female donor with Graves disease. Each CDR3 is given with its conserved first and last residue. D genes are given only for firm matches. Only some rows state a clone size, as once, few, many or a class for expanded clones.

.,TRBV18,many,TRBJ1-4,CASSTGTRWKKLFF,TGTGCCAGCTCAACCGGGACACGGTGGAAAAAACTGTTTTTT
TRBD1,TRBV6-1,many,TRBJ1-6,CASSEFSGQGNSPLHF,TGTGCCAGCAGTGAATTTTCGGGACAGGGGAATTCACCCCTCCACTTT
.,TRBV19,few,TRBJ1-1,CASSTSRDTEAFF,TGTGCCAGTAGTACCAGCCGGGACACTGAAGCTTTCTTT
.,TRBV3-1,many,TRBJ1-5,CASSQRGVNQPQHF,TGTGCCAGCAGTCAAAGGGGAGTTAATCAGCCCCAGCATTTT
.,TRBV3-1,.,TRBJ1-1,CASSQGGEDTEAFF,TGTGCCAGCAGCCAAGGGGGCGAGGACACTGAAGCTTTCTTT
.,TRBV7-2,few,TRBJ2-2,CASTVGINTGELFF,TGTGCCAGCACCGTAGGGATAAACACCGGGGAGCTGTTTTTT
TRBD1,TRBV15,few,TRBJ2-5,CATSTTGSPKETQYF,TGTGCCACCAGCACGACAGGGAGTCCAAAAGAGACCCAGTACTTC
.,TRBV6-4,.,TRBJ1-3,CASSSGRISGNTIYF,TGTGCCAGCAGCTCCGGACGGATCTCTGGAAACACCATATATTTT
.,TRBV19,.,TRBJ1-1,CASIPLGGTEAFF,TGTGCCAGTATCCCCTTGGGGGGTACTGAAGCTTTCTTT
.,TRBV20-1,.,TRBJ2-2,CSAPVRSTGELFF,TGCAGTGCTCCTGTCCGCAGTACCGGGGAGCTGTTTTTT
.,TRBV28,many,TRBJ2-7,CASIGASNRAYEQYF,TGTGCCAGCATCGGTGCCTCTAACAGGGCCTACGAGCAGTACTTC
TRBD1,TRBV28,.,TRBJ2-3,CASNLFRDSPDTQYF,TGTGCCAGCAATCTCTTCCGGGACAGTCCAGATACGCAGTATTTT
.,TRBV7-3,.,TRBJ2-7,CASSPSDHNEQYF,TGTGCCAGCAGCCCCTCGGACCACAACGAGCAGTACTTC
.,TRBV7-2,few,TRBJ2-1,CASSFWREVNEQFF,TGTGCCAGCAGCTTTTGGCGGGAAGTCAATGAGCAGTTCTTC
TRBD1,TRBV7-2,many,TRBJ2-7,CASSTTQGAINEQYF,TGTGCCAGCAGCACTACACAGGGGGCCATCAATGAGCAGTACTTC
.,TRBV20-1,many,TRBJ2-7,CSASAISAAGEQYF,TGCAGTGCATCCGCGATCAGTGCGGCGGGGGAGCAGTACTTC
.,TRBV7-2,few,TRBJ2-5,CASSLYRRRQETQYF,TGTGCCAGCAGCTTATATCGTCGACGCCAAGAGACCCAGTACTTC
.,TRBV29-1,few,TRBJ2-7,CSGGLTSYEQYF,TGCAGCGGAGGACTGACGAGCTACGAGCAGTACTTC
.,TRBV28,many,TRBJ1-1,CASSPEGRSNTEAFF,TGTGCCAGCAGTCCCGAGGGGCGGTCGAACACTGAAGCTTTCTTT
.,TRBV3-1,.,TRBJ2-7,CASSQDSGEQYF,TGTGCCAGCAGCCAAGACAGTGGCGAGCAGTACTTC
.,TRBV12-3/TRBV12-4,.,TRBJ2-1,CASSGGNYNEQFF,TGTGCCAGCAGTGGGGGGAATTACAATGAGCAGTTCTTC
TRBD1,TRBV6-1,.,TRBJ2-7,CASKAWQGAYEQYF,TGTGCCAGCAAGGCATGGCAGGGGGCCTACGAGCAGTACTTC
.,TRBV11-2,many,TRBJ2-7,CASSLTPFSGDEQYF,TGTGCCAGCAGCTTAACTCCATTCTCCGGGGACGAGCAGTACTTC
.,TRBV20-1,few,TRBJ1-1,CSARGPPGLVRDTEAFF,TGCAGTGCTAGAGGCCCCCCGGGATTGGTGCGGGACACTGAAGCTTTCTTT
.,TRBV2,.,TRBJ2-3,CASSESAGTDTQYF,TGTGCCAGCAGTGAGTCAGCGGGCACAGATACGCAGTATTTT
.,TRBV4-3,.,TRBJ1-2,CASSQGGANLGGYTF,TGCGCCAGCAGCCAAGGGGGGGCCAACTTGGGTGGCTACACCTTC
TRBD1,TRBV27,.,TRBJ1-1,CASSFGTGAEAFF,TGTGCCAGCAGTTTCGGGACAGGGGCTGAAGCTTTCTTT
.,TRBV19,.,TRBJ2-4,CASSIVGADIQYF,TGTGCCAGTAGTATTGTAGGGGCGGACATTCAGTACTTC
.,TRBV28,many,TRBJ2-5,CASSLSVGGRGTQYF,TGTGCCAGCAGTTTATCGGTTGGCGGACGAGGGACCCAGTACTTC
.,TRBV6-1,many,TRBJ2-4,CASSAPGRDIQYF,TGTGCCAGCAGCGCCCCCGGTCGAGACATTCAGTACTTC
.,TRBV6-2/TRBV6-3,.,TRBJ2-1,CASSYDRKEYNEQFF,TGTGCCAGCAGTTACGACAGAAAAGAGTACAATGAGCAGTTCTTC
TRBD2,TRBV7-9,few,TRBJ2-7,CASSRFTSGNEQYF,TGTGCCAGCAGTCGTTTTACTAGCGGGAATGAGCAGTACTTC
.,TRBV20-1,many,TRBJ1-1,CSARDLLNTEAFF,TGCAGTGCTAGAGATCTTCTGAACACTGAAGCTTTCTTT
TRBD2,TRBV7-2,few,TRBJ2-7,CASSLVTLAGGSYEQYF,TGTGCCAGCAGCTTAGTAACTCTGGCGGGAGGGTCCTACGAGCAGTACTTC
TRBD1,TRBV6-1,many,TRBJ1-1,CASGQPTGVNTEAFF,TGTGCCAGCGGCCAACCCACAGGGGTCAACACTGAAGCTTTCTTT
TRBD2,TRBV10-3,many,TRBJ2-5,CATTGGESTETQYF,TGTGCCACCACCGGGGGGGAGTCGACGGAGACCCAGTACTTC
TRBD1,TRBV30,.,TRBJ2-1,CAWSVGTGGNEQFF,TGTGCCTGGAGTGTAGGGACAGGGGGTAATGAGCAGTTCTTC
TRBD1,TRBV6-1,few,TRBJ2-7,CASSRDRNSREQYF,TGTGCCAGCAGCCGGGACAGGAATTCTCGCGAGCAGTACTTC
.,TRBV7-8,.,TRBJ2-5,CASSFPAAETQYF,TGTGCCAGCAGCTTCCCTGCAGCGGAGACCCAGTACTTC
TRBD1,TRBV6-1,.,TRBJ1-5,CASSDSGQDHSNQPQHF,TGTGCCAGCAGTGACTCCGGACAGGACCATAGCAATCAGCCCCAGCATTTT
TRBD2,TRBV19,.,TRBJ2-7,CASSARASGNQEQYF,TGTGCCAGTAGCGCGAGGGCTAGCGGGAACCAAGAGCAGTACTTC
.,TRBV19,.,TRBJ1-6,CASSSGDLNSPLHF,TGTGCCAGTAGTTCAGGGGACCTGAATTCACCCCTCCACTTT
TRBD1,TRBV6-2/TRBV6-3,many,TRBJ2-2,CASRRDRGIGELFF,TGTGCCAGCAGACGGGACAGGGGGATCGGGGAGCTGTTTTTT
.,TRBV7-2,many,TRBJ1-2,CASSLARDHYGYTF,TGTGCCAGCAGCTTGGCCAGGGATCACTATGGCTACACCTTC
.,TRBV20-1,few,TRBJ2-7,CSARDARASYEQYF,TGCAGTGCTAGAGATGCGAGAGCCTCCTACGAGCAGTACTTC
TRBD1,TRBV6-2/TRBV6-3,few,TRBJ1-6,CASRSLQLTIRNRDRGSPLHF,TGTGCCAGCAGGTCCCTCCAACTTACTATACGGAATCGGGACAGGGGTTCACCCCTCCACTTT
.,TRBV7-9,.,TRBJ1-3,CASSFEEIASGNTIYF,TGTGCCAGCAGCTTCGAAGAGATCGCCTCTGGAAACACCATATATTTT
.,TRBV19,many,TRBJ1-5,CASSITNQPQHF,TGTGCCAGTAGTATCACGAATCAGCCCCAGCATTTT
TRBD1,TRBV11-2,.,TRBJ1-5,CASSQNGQGVYPQHF,TGTGCCAGCAGCCAAAACGGACAGGGAGTTTATCCCCAGCATTTT
TRBD1,TRBV15,.,TRBJ1-2,CATSRDRDRDRFYGYTF,TGTGCCACCAGCAGGGACCGGGACAGGGACCGATTCTATGGCTACACCTTC
TRBD1,TRBV7-9,.,TRBJ2-7,CASSSLTGGAYEQYF,TGTGCCAGCAGCTCCTTGACAGGGGGGGCCTACGAGCAGTACTTC
.,TRBV20-1,few,TRBJ2-7,CSARAREPPYEQYF,TGCAGTGCTAGAGCTCGGGAACCGCCCTACGAGCAGTACTTC
.,TRBV7-9,few,TRBJ2-4,CASSFTGSAKNIQYF,TGTGCCAGCAGCTTCACAGGGTCAGCCAAAAACATTCAGTACTTC